This passage covers 20 T cell receptor beta chains from one sample sequenced in a study of T cell repertoires in cytomegalovirus infection. TCRdb fed the reads into MiXCR, producing one record per CDR3 protein. The sample lists about a million distinct CDR3 sequences, roughly 30% seen once, with 13% in the top ten. Their antigens remain unidentified. This specimen consisted of cultured CD8+ T cells from PBMCs, obtained from culture after CMV antigen stimulation. The source of these receptors is a human donor in good health (CMV status not recorded). Some clones in this sample may be carry-over from other donors' samples.

This clonotype appeared once. The chain is built from TRBV6-5 and TRBJ2-1; TRBD1 might be the D (6 bases). Germline V gene data show CDR1 as MNHEY and CDR2 as SVGAGI. Trimming took off 6 bases at V and 3 bases at J, with 15 bases between the two ends. The CDR3 extends over 15 amino acids. The CDR3 nucleotides are TGTGCCAGCAGCCTCAGACAGGATAACTACAATGAGCAGTTCTTC. Protein: CASSLRQDNYNEQFF.

The rearrangement joins TRBV24-1 to TRBJ2-1, with 7 bases identical to TRBD1. Germline values: CDR1 KGHDR, CDR2 SFDVKD. CDR3 length: 14 amino acids. J lost 6 bases, V lost 5 bases, and 6 bases had no gene match. The CDR3 nucleotides are TGTGCCACCAGTGTCCGGGACAGTCGCAATGAGCAGTTCTTC. Translated: CATSVRDSRNEQFF.

V usage is TRBV4-3 and J usage is TRBJ1-2, with 8 bases fitting TRBD1. V was pared by 0 bases and J by 7 bases, with 16 bases of the junction left unmatched. In germline, CDR1 is LGHNA, CDR2 YSLEER. CDR3 length equals 18 residues. The CDR3 DNA sequence: TGCGCCAGCAGCCAAGACCCAGGGGGCAGGAGTTTTATTGGTGGCTACACCTTC. Its translation: CASSQDPGGRSFIGGYTF.

This clonotype has just a few counts. The CDR3 reads CASSQRGGTGWPYEQYF. CDR3 nucleotides: TGTGCCAGCAGCCAACGTGGGGGAACAGGGTGGCCCTACGAGCAGTACTTC. V gene TRBV14 combines with J gene TRBJ2-7; D is perhaps TRBD1 (6 bases). This CDR3 is 17 amino acids long. V was shortened by 2 bases and J by 2 bases, with 19 bases between the two germline ends. Germline CDR1 and CDR2: SGHDN and FVKESK.

The chain combines TRBV28 with TRBJ2-1; D gene uncertain. Germline loops: CDR1 MDHEN, CDR2 SYDVKM. This CDR3 is 11 amino acids long. Trimming left V 6 bases short and J 10 bases short, with 10 bases between. The CDR3 DNA is TGTGCCAGCAGCCCTGCTGGGGAGCAGTTCTTC. Translation gives CASSPAGEQFF.

This clonotype has just a few counts. The chain combines TRBV7-9 with TRBJ2-1; D remains unclear. Germline CDR1 is SEHNR and CDR2 is FQNEAQ (reference sequence). The CDR3 consists of 15 residues. V was shortened by 5 bases and J by 5 bases, with 16 bases between the two germline ends. The CDR3 region is CASSPLGHVDNEQFF. CDR3 nucleotide sequence: TGTGCCAGCAGCCCCCTTGGCCACGTGGACAATGAGCAGTTCTTC.

V and J are TRBV11-3 and TRBJ2-2; D call uncertain. The CDR3 extends over 16 amino acids. Trimming removed 5 bases from V and 2 bases from J, with 15 bases in between. Germline CDR1 SGHNT, CDR2 YENEEA. CDR3 sequence: CASSPRSGSNTGELFF. The CDR3 DNA follows: TGTGCCAGCAGCCCTCGCTCAGGTTCAAACACCGGGGAGCTGTTTTTT.

This chain connects TRBV15 to TRBJ2-5; 8 bases fit TRBD2. The germline CDR1 and CDR2 sequences are LNHNV and YYDKDF (reference sequence). The length of the CDR3 is 16 residues. The junction had 11 bases not matched to a gene; V was cut back by 3 bases and J by 5 bases. The CDR3 sequence: CATSSFRGGLGETQYF. CDR3 nucleotides: TGTGCCACCAGCAGTTTCCGGGGGGGCTTAGGGGAGACCCAGTACTTC.

The chain recombines TRBV4-1 with TRBJ1-1; tentatively, D is TRBD1 (5 bases). The CDR3 totals 14 residues. V was trimmed by 0 bases and J by 6 bases, leaving 11 bases between them. Germline V gene data show CDR1 as MGHRA and CDR2 as YSYEKL. CDR3 in DNA: TGCGCCAGCAGCCAAGAAGGGACTCGGGCTGAAGCTTTCTTT. This gives the protein CASSQEGTRAEAFF.

This clonotype showed up just a few times. V and J are TRBV7-2 and TRBJ2-3; unclear D gene. Trimming shortened V by 7 bases and J by 4 bases, and 6 bases separated the two germline ends. The CDR3 extends over 11 amino acids. Germline V gene sequence: CDR1 SGHTA, CDR2 FQGNSA. Here the CDR3 DNA reads TGTGCCAGCACCCGGGCAGATACGCAGTATTTT. Translating it yields CASTRADTQYF.

The gene calls are TRBV12-3 or TRBV12-4 and TRBJ2-2, with 8 bases matching TRBD2. V lost 4 bases and J lost 7; bases outside the gene matches: 17. CDR3 length: 18 residues. The DNA for the CDR3 is TGTGCCAGCAGTTCCCCCGGGGGAAGCGGGGGCATGGGCGGGGAGCTGTTTTTT. Translated: CASSSPGGSGGMGGELFF.

This clonotype has a count of ten or more. This chain connects TRBV7-2 to TRBJ2-3; D not certain. The germline CDR1 and CDR2 sequences are SGHTA and FQGNSA. The V and J ends lost 5 bases and 0 bases respectively, with 12 bases between them. The CDR3 length is 15 residues. The CDR3 spells CASSLDGSSTDTQYF. In DNA form, the CDR3 reads TGTGCCAGCAGCCTGGACGGATCTAGCACAGATACGCAGTATTTT. The full variable domain, with the rest looked up from reference TRBV7-2 and TRBJ2-3, is GAGVSQSPSNKVTEKGKDVELRCDPISGHTALYWYRQSLGQGLEFLIYFQGNSAPDKSGLPSDRFSAERTGGSVSTLTIQRTQQEDSAVYLCASSLDGSSTDTQYFGPGTRLTVL.

Worth noting for this clonotype: Just one base apart from a much larger clone, this may be a read error. V is TRBV3-1 and J is TRBJ1-1, with 9 nucleotides matching TRBD1. Germline-derived CDR1 and CDR2 are LGHDT and YNNKEL (reference sequence). The CDR3 has 12 residues. The trim removed 7 bases at V and 3 bases at J, leaving 0 bases unmatched. In nucleotides, the CDR3 is TGTGCCAGCAACAGGGGGCACACTGAAGCTTTCTTT. Its translation is CASNRGHTEAFF. Supplemented by reference TRBV3-1 and TRBJ1-1, the full variable domain reads DTAVSQTPKYLVTQMGNDKSIKCEQNLGHDTMYWYKQDSKKFLKIMFSYNNKELIINETVPNRFSPKSPDKAHLNLHINSLELGDSAVYFCASNRGHTEAFFGQGTRLTVV.

This clonotype has ten or more counts. The chain carries TRBV12-3 or TRBV12-4 and TRBJ1-5; D possibly corresponds to TRBD1 (6 bases). V lost 3 bases, J lost 1 base, and 13 bases lay in between. The CDR3 covers 16 residues. CDR3 bases: TGTGCCAGCAGTTTTCAAGGGGGGCGAAGCAATCAGCCCCAGCATTTT. It codes for CASSFQGGRSNQPQHF.

This clonotype was observed a handful of times. V gene TRBV20-1 combines with J gene TRBJ1-1, with D unclear. Germline lookup yields CDR1 DFQATT and CDR2 SNEGSKA (reference sequence). V was cut by 6 bases and J by 3 bases, with 17 bases left in between. This CDR3 comprises 14 residues. The CDR3 region is CSAVMAGFDTEAFF. CDR3 nucleotides: TGCAGTGCGGTGATGGCGGGGTTTGACACTGAAGCTTTCTTT.

In the case of this clonotype: The junction shows a germline mismatch at one end, possibly a read error. The chain has TRBV19 and TRBJ2-6; 7 nucleotides agree with TRBD1. CDR1 is LNHDA and CDR2 is SQIVND in the germline V gene (reference sequence). The CDR3 has 15 amino acids. The CDR3 nucleotides are TGTGTCAGTGGCAAGGGGGCGCCTGGGGCTAACGTCCTGACTTTC. Protein: CVSGKGAPGANVLTF.

This clonotype has at least ten counts. The chain uses TRBV10-3 and TRBJ1-2, with D possibly TRBD1 on 6 matching bases. Germline assignment: CDR1 ENHRY and CDR2 SYGVKD. V lost 7 bases, J lost 0 bases, and 15 bases lay in between. The CDR3 loop spans 15 amino acids. The CDR3 is CAIKMGTYANYGYTF. DNA of the CDR3: TGTGCCATCAAGATGGGGACATACGCTAACTATGGCTACACCTTC.

This sequence joins TRBV6-6 and TRBJ1-2, with TRBD1 matching over 7 bases. Looked up from germline, CDR1 is MNHNY and CDR2 is SVGAGI (reference sequence). This CDR3 has 16 residues. V shed 5 bases and J 2 bases; nucleotides not matched to a gene: 11. CDR3 sequence: CASSLRAGRGNYGYTF. The DNA of the CDR3 is TGTGCCAGCAGTCTCCGCGCGGGCAGGGGGAACTATGGCTACACCTTC.

The chain is built from TRBV5-1 and TRBJ1-1; 8 bases are a match to TRBD1. Looked up from germline, CDR1 is SGHRS and CDR2 is YFSETQ. The CDR3 runs 14 residues. J lost 6 bases, V lost 4 bases, and 8 bases had no gene match. CDR3 in amino acids: CASSRMTGVAEAFF. The CDR3 bases are TGCGCCAGCAGCCGGATGACAGGGGTTGCTGAAGCTTTCTTT.

DNA for the CDR3: TGTGCCAGCAGTCGGGACGGTGGCTACACCTTC. Amino acid sequence: CASSRDGGYTF. This chain links TRBV12-3 or TRBV12-4 with TRBJ1-2; D is perhaps TRBD1 (5 bases). The CDR3 is 11 amino acids. V lost 5 bases and J lost 7, with 8 bases in between.